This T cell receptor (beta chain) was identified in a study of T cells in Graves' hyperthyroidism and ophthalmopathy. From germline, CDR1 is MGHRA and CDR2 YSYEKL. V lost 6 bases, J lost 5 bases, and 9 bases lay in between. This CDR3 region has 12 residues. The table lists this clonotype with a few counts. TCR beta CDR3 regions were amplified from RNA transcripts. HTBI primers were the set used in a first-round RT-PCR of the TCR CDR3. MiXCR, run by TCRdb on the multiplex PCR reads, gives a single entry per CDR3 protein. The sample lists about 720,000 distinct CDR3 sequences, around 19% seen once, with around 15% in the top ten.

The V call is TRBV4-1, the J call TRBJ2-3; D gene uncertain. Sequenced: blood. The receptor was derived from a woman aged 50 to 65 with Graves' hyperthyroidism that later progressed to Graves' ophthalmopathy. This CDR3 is CASRSFGDTQYF. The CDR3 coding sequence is TGCGCCAGCAGGTCCTTCGGAGATACGCAGTATTTT.